These 6 T cell receptor beta chains originate from one sample sequenced in a study of T-cell reconstitution after alpha-beta-depleted transplantation in children. Unique molecular identifiers featured in how the TCRbeta library was prepared. TCRdb passed the PCR reads through MiXCR, listing each CDR3 protein once. The table includes a few hundred thousand distinct CDR3 sequences, roughly 10% detected once. The material sequenced was PBMCs from the stem cell graft donor, taken from the stem cell graft. Every receptor here comes from a human donor who donated a stem cell graft to a child with acute lymphoblastic leukemia.

This chain uses TRBV15 with TRBJ1-2, with 7 nucleotides matching TRBD1. The CDR3 loop spans 14 amino acids. The germline gives CDR1 LNHNV, CDR2 YYDKDF (reference sequence). The ends lost 6 bases at V and 8 bases at J; junction bases unmatched: 12. The CDR3 sequence is CATSTRQGLGGYTF. As DNA, the CDR3 is TGTGCCACCAGTACCCGACAGGGTTTAGGCGGCTACACCTTC.

At least ten counts were recorded for this clonotype. The V and J genes are TRBV7-9 and TRBJ2-5, with TRBD1 as a possible D gene (5 bases). Germline V gives CDR1 SEHNR, CDR2 FQNEAQ (reference sequence). V was trimmed by 2 bases and J by 2 bases, leaving 9 bases between them. The CDR3 covers 14 residues. In nucleotides, the CDR3 is TGTGCCAGCAGCTTATCCCAGGGTCAAGAGACCCAGTACTTC. Translation gives CASSLSQGQETQYF.

This clonotype was counted only a few times. The chain recombines TRBV6-1 with TRBJ1-5; 12 nucleotides line up with TRBD1. CDR3 length equals 19 residues. Germline CDR1 and CDR2: MNHNS and SASEGT. V lost 6 bases, J lost 5 bases, and 17 bases stayed unmatched. The CDR3: CASSPNPGTGGQLYQPQHF. The CDR3 DNA sequence: TGTGCCAGCAGCCCTAACCCCGGGACAGGGGGCCAGCTCTATCAGCCCCAGCATTTT.

This clonotype was detected ten times or more. V usage is TRBV4-2 and J usage is TRBJ2-5, with TRBD2 identical over 14 bases. CDR1 is LGHNA and CDR2 is YNFKEQ in the germline V gene. The CDR3 is 16 residues long. The V gene end was trimmed by 4 bases and the J gene end by 3 bases; junction bases not matched to a gene: 4. CDR3 nucleotide sequence: TGTGCCAGCAGCCTGTCGGGACTAGCGGGGGAAGAGACCCAGTACTTC. Protein product: CASSLSGLAGEETQYF.

The rearrangement joins TRBV7-8 to TRBJ1-2; D not certain. This CDR3 region has 18 residues. Germline lookup yields CDR1 SGHVS and CDR2 FQNEAQ. V lost 5 bases, J lost 5 bases, and 27 bases lay in between. In nucleotides, the CDR3 is TGTGCCAGCAGCGATGGACGGAGGAAGGGAACGGGAATATATGGCTACACCTTC. Translation: CASSDGRRKGTGIYGYTF.

This rearrangement joins TRBV5-1 to TRBJ1-5; a weak D match, TRBD1 (6 bases). From germline, CDR1 is SGHRS and CDR2 YFSETQ. Trimming stripped 1 base from V and 5 bases from J, with 7 bases between. There are 13 residues in the CDR3. For the CDR3, the DNA is TGCGCCAGCAGCTTGAAGGGGGATCAGCCCCAGCATTTT. Amino acids: CASSLKGDQPQHF.